These 3 T cell receptor beta chains originate from one sample sequenced in a study of T cells after yellow fever vaccination. One entry per CDR3 protein results from TCRdb running MiXCR on the 5' RACE reads. The sample yields approximately 300,000 distinct CDR3 sequences, 6.5% to 8.5% seen once. Sequenced here: PBMCs, sampled approximately 47 days after the first yellow fever vaccination. All receptors come from a man aged 18 to 29 who received the YFV17D yellow fever vaccine.

The chain combines TRBV7-8 with TRBJ2-7; the D is unclear. Trimming removed 5 bases at V and 0 bases at J, with 14 bases between. The CDR3 spans 15 residues. Per germline, CDR1 SGHVS and CDR2 FQNEAQ. CDR3 region: CASSRGEQASYEQYF. The CDR3 DNA sequence: TGTGCCAGCAGCCGAGGTGAACAAGCCTCCTACGAGCAGTACTTC.

The chain combines TRBV5-8 with TRBJ2-7; weak D call: TRBD2 (5 bases). In germline, CDR1 is SGHTS, CDR2 YDEGEE. There are 15 residues in the CDR3. The V gene lost 1 base and the J gene lost 0 bases, with 11 bases spanning the gap. The CDR3, as DNA: TGTGCCAGCAGCTTGTGGCGGGTGAGCTCCTACGAGCAGTACGTC. This encodes CASSLWRVSSYEQYV.

On this clonotype itself: It is unclear where the CDR3 begins or ends on the DNA, so no DNA is shown, and the CDR3 is as TCRdb lists it. The chain uses TRBV1 and TRBJ2-7; the D call in the table, TRBD1, was not verified against the DNA. TRBV1 is a pseudogene. From its first to its last residue, the CDR3 has 14 amino acids. CDR3 region: CAFGPGTRAGEQYF.